A selection of T cell receptor beta chains follows, all from one sample in a study of blood T cells in healthy people across ages. TCRdb recomputed calls from the 5' RACE reads with MiXCR, one row per CDR3 protein. Altogether roughly 900,000 distinct CDR3 sequences are present, more than 25% being singletons, with the ten largest covering around a sixth. Sequencing used blood. The receptors here all came from a woman aged 80 or older in good health. CDR3s include the opening cysteine and the closing phenylalanine or tryptophan. A D gene is named only where the DNA matches it firmly. Clone size is stated in some rows and not others, as once, few, many or a class when expanded.

clone_size: -
d_call: -
v_call: TRBV3-1
j_call: TRBJ2-1
cdr3_aa: CAGSRTRGNEQFF
cdr3_nt: TGTGCCGGCAGCCGAACAAGGGGCAATGAGCAGTTCTTC

clone_size: few
d_call: TRBD2
v_call: TRBV7-9
j_call: TRBJ2-1
cdr3_aa: CATKRLAAYNEQFF
cdr3_nt: TGTGCCACTAAGAGACTAGCGGCCTACAATGAGCAGTTCTTC

clone_size: many
d_call: -
v_call: TRBV29-1
j_call: TRBJ2-7
cdr3_aa: CSVQSTYEQYF
cdr3_nt: TGCAGCGTCCAGTCAACCTACGAGCAGTACTTC

clone_size: many
d_call: -
v_call: TRBV27
j_call: TRBJ1-1
cdr3_aa: CASSFYSGLSEAFF
cdr3_nt: TGTGCCAGCAGTTTTTATTCAGGACTTTCTGAAGCTTTCTTT

clone_size: -
d_call: TRBD1
v_call: TRBV12-3/TRBV12-4
j_call: TRBJ2-3
cdr3_aa: CASRYSSGQGTDTEYF
cdr3_nt: TGTGCCAGCAGATATTCCTCGGGACAGGGGACAGATACGGAGTATTTT

clone_size: -
d_call: -
v_call: TRBV20-1
j_call: TRBJ1-2
cdr3_aa: CSARDPGHYTF
cdr3_nt: TGCAGTGCTAGAGATCCGGGGCATTACACCTTC

clone_size: many
d_call: TRBD1
v_call: TRBV28
j_call: TRBJ2-7
cdr3_aa: CASRTGGYEQYF
cdr3_nt: TGTGCCAGCAGAACAGGGGGCTACGAGCAGTACTTC

clone_size: once
d_call: -
v_call: TRBV27
j_call: TRBJ2-1
cdr3_aa: CASSLERGNNEQFF
cdr3_nt: TGTGCCAGCAGTTTAGAACGGGGGAACAATGAGCAGTTCTTC

clone_size: many
d_call: -
v_call: TRBV18
j_call: TRBJ2-5
cdr3_aa: CASSPDSGQETQYF
cdr3_nt: TGTGCCAGCTCCCCTGACTCGGGGCAAGAGACCCAGTACTTC

clone_size: -
d_call: TRBD1
v_call: TRBV12-3/TRBV12-4
j_call: TRBJ2-3
cdr3_aa: CASSPDVTGGVDTQYF
cdr3_nt: TGTGCCAGCAGTCCTGACGTGACAGGGGGAGTGGATACGCAGTATTTT

clone_size: many
d_call: -
v_call: TRBV11-2
j_call: TRBJ2-7
cdr3_aa: CASSLQGGYEQYF
cdr3_nt: TGTGCCAGCAGCTTACAGGGAGGTTACGAGCAGTACTTC

clone_size: many
d_call: TRBD1
v_call: TRBV6-2/TRBV6-3
j_call: TRBJ2-7
cdr3_aa: CASSNYLGQYEQYF
cdr3_nt: TGTGCCAGCAGTAACTACTTGGGACAGTACGAGCAGTACTTC

clone_size: -
d_call: TRBD1
v_call: TRBV25-1
j_call: TRBJ1-4
cdr3_aa: CASSVAGGGSTNEKRFF
cdr3_nt: TGTGCCAGCAGTGTTGCAGGGGGCGGTTCCACTAATGAAAAACGGTTTTTT

clone_size: -
d_call: -
v_call: TRBV6-2/TRBV6-3
j_call: TRBJ1-1
cdr3_aa: CASSYPRWTVNTEAFF
cdr3_nt: TGTGCCAGCAGCTACCCTCGATGGACGGTGAACACTGAAGCTTTCTTT

clone_size: -
d_call: -
v_call: TRBV7-2
j_call: TRBJ2-3
cdr3_aa: CASNPTTDTQYF
cdr3_nt: TGTGCCAGCAACCCTACCACAGATACGCAGTATTTT

clone_size: many
d_call: TRBD2
v_call: TRBV6-2/TRBV6-3
j_call: TRBJ2-3
cdr3_aa: CASSYERGQLDTQYF
cdr3_nt: TGTGCCAGCAGTTACGAGCGGGGGCAGTTAGATACGCAGTATTTT

clone_size: -
d_call: TRBD2
v_call: TRBV7-2
j_call: TRBJ2-2
cdr3_aa: CASSLGLAGSGELFF
cdr3_nt: TGTGCCAGCAGCTTGGGACTAGCGGGGTCCGGGGAGCTGTTTTTT

clone_size: -
d_call: TRBD1
v_call: TRBV20-1
j_call: TRBJ2-4
cdr3_aa: CSAEGQGSAKNIQYF
cdr3_nt: TGCAGTGCTGAGGGACAGGGATCGGCCAAAAACATTCAGTACTTC

clone_size: many
d_call: TRBD2
v_call: TRBV24-1
j_call: TRBJ2-3
cdr3_aa: CATSDPGLAPDTQYF
cdr3_nt: TGTGCCACCAGTGACCCTGGACTAGCCCCAGATACGCAGTATTTT

clone_size: few
d_call: -
v_call: TRBV7-9
j_call: TRBJ1-4
cdr3_aa: CASSYKGTTNEKLFF
cdr3_nt: TGTGCCAGCAGCTATAAGGGGACAACTAATGAAAAACTGTTTTTT

clone_size: few
d_call: -
v_call: TRBV6-1
j_call: TRBJ2-5
cdr3_aa: CASQDEVQYF
cdr3_nt: TGTGCCAGCCAGGACGAAGTGCAGTACTTC

clone_size: few
d_call: -
v_call: TRBV18
j_call: TRBJ1-1
cdr3_aa: CASSPQNQQTEAFF
cdr3_nt: TGTGCCAGCTCACCACAGAACCAGCAGACTGAAGCTTTCTTT

clone_size: once
d_call: TRBD1
v_call: TRBV11-2
j_call: TRBJ2-7
cdr3_aa: CASIPDRGVGEQYF
cdr3_nt: TGTGCCAGCATCCCGGACAGGGGGGTAGGCGAGCAGTACTTC

clone_size: few
d_call: TRBD1
v_call: TRBV7-6
j_call: TRBJ2-3
cdr3_aa: CASSPESGTGANTQYF
cdr3_nt: TGTGCCAGCAGCCCGGAATCCGGGACAGGGGCAAATACGCAGTATTTT

clone_size: many
d_call: -
v_call: TRBV6-2/TRBV6-3
j_call: TRBJ2-3
cdr3_aa: CASSPGLAARGTDTQYF
cdr3_nt: TGTGCCAGCAGTCCCGGACTGGCAGCTAGGGGCACAGATACGCAGTATTTT

clone_size: many
d_call: -
v_call: TRBV7-2
j_call: TRBJ1-6
cdr3_aa: CASSFKAQLHF
cdr3_nt: TGTGCCAGCAGCTTTAAGGCCCAACTCCACTTT

clone_size: -
d_call: -
v_call: TRBV4-1
j_call: TRBJ1-5
cdr3_aa: CASSYGDLQPQHF
cdr3_nt: TGCGCCAGCAGTTACGGGGACCTACAGCCCCAGCATTTT

clone_size: few
d_call: -
v_call: TRBV9
j_call: TRBJ2-2
cdr3_aa: CASSVSLLGTAGELFF
cdr3_nt: TGTGCCAGCAGCGTGTCCCTCCTTGGTACGGCCGGGGAGCTGTTTTTT

clone_size: -
d_call: -
v_call: TRBV7-9
j_call: TRBJ2-5
cdr3_aa: CASTQGTLSQETQYF
cdr3_nt: TGTGCCAGCACCCAGGGGACTCTAAGTCAAGAGACCCAGTACTTC

clone_size: many
d_call: TRBD1
v_call: TRBV11-2
j_call: TRBJ2-7
cdr3_aa: CASSLGGTGGNEQYF
cdr3_nt: TGTGCCAGCAGCTTAGGCGGGACAGGGGGCAACGAGCAGTACTTC

clone_size: -
d_call: -
v_call: TRBV4-1
j_call: TRBJ1-6
cdr3_aa: CASSQAQGLNSPLHF
cdr3_nt: TGCGCCAGCAGCCAAGCCCAGGGGCTTAATTCACCCCTCCACTTT

clone_size: -
d_call: TRBD1
v_call: TRBV25-1
j_call: TRBJ1-2
cdr3_aa: CASSPHSGQGLPYGYTF
cdr3_nt: TGTGCCAGCAGTCCCCACAGTGGACAGGGTCTTCCCTATGGCTACACCTTC

clone_size: few
d_call: -
v_call: TRBV5-1
j_call: TRBJ2-2
cdr3_aa: CASSFGHLHNTGELFF
cdr3_nt: TGCGCCAGCAGCTTCGGACACTTACATAACACCGGGGAGCTGTTTTTT

clone_size: many
d_call: -
v_call: TRBV20-1
j_call: TRBJ2-1
cdr3_aa: CSAQRGSSYNEQFF
cdr3_nt: TGCAGTGCCCAAAGGGGAAGCTCCTACAATGAGCAGTTCTTC

clone_size: -
d_call: TRBD1
v_call: TRBV11-2
j_call: TRBJ2-1
cdr3_aa: CASSGQVNLNEQFF
cdr3_nt: TGTGCCAGCAGCGGACAGGTCAACTTGAATGAGCAGTTCTTC

clone_size: many
d_call: -
v_call: TRBV6-6
j_call: TRBJ2-6
cdr3_aa: CASSSRQILSGANVLTF
cdr3_nt: TGTGCCAGCAGTTCTAGACAGATCCTCTCTGGGGCCAACGTCCTGACTTTC

clone_size: many
d_call: -
v_call: TRBV20-1
j_call: TRBJ2-1
cdr3_aa: CSARVQGSSYNEQFF
cdr3_nt: TGCAGTGCTAGAGTGCAGGGCAGCTCCTACAATGAGCAGTTCTTC

clone_size: many
d_call: TRBD2
v_call: TRBV9
j_call: TRBJ2-1
cdr3_aa: CASSVSGGTYNEQFF
cdr3_nt: TGTGCCAGCAGCGTAAGCGGGGGGACGTACAATGAGCAGTTCTTC

clone_size: many
d_call: TRBD1
v_call: TRBV6-5
j_call: TRBJ2-3
cdr3_aa: CASTQDRGLSDTQYF
cdr3_nt: TGTGCCAGCACCCAAGACAGGGGGCTTTCGGATACGCAGTATTTT

clone_size: -
d_call: TRBD1
v_call: TRBV7-7
j_call: TRBJ2-7
cdr3_aa: CASSPDRGLIHEQYF
cdr3_nt: TGTGCTAGCAGTCCCGACAGGGGACTTATCCACGAGCAGTACTTC

clone_size: -
d_call: -
v_call: TRBV9
j_call: TRBJ1-4
cdr3_aa: CASSVSQFNEKRFF
cdr3_nt: TGTGCCAGCAGCGTAAGCCAGTTTAATGAAAAACGGTTTTTT